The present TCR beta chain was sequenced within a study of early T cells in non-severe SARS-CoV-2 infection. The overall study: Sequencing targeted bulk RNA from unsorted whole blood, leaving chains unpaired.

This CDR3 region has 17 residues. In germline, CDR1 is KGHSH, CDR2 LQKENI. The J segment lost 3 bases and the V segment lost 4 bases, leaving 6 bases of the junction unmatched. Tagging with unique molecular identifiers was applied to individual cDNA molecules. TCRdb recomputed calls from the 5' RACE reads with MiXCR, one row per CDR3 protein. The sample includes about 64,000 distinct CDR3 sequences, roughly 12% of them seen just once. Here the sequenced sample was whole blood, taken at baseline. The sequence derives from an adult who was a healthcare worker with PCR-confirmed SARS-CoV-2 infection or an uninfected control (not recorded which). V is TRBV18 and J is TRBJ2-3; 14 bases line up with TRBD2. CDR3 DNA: TGTGCCAGCTCACTCCCTCGGACTAGCGGGGGGACAGATACGCAGTATTTT. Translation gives CASSLPRTSGGTDTQYF.